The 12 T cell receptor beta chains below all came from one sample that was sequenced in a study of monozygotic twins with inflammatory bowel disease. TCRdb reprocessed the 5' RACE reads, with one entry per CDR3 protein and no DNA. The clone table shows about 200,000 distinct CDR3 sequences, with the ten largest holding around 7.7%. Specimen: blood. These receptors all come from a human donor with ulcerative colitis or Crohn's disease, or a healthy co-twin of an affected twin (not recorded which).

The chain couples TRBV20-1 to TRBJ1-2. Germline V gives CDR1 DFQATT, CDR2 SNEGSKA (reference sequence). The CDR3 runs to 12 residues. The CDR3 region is CSARIGMSGYTF.

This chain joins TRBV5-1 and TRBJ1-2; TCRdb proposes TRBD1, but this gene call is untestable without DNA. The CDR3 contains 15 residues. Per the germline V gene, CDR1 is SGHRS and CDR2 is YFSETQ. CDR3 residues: CASSLLRGGNYGYTF.

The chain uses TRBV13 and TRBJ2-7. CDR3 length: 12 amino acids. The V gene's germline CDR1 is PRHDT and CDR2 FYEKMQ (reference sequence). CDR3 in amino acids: CASSLRRGEQYF.

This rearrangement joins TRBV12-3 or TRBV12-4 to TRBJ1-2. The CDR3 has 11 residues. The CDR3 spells CASSLEGKDTF.

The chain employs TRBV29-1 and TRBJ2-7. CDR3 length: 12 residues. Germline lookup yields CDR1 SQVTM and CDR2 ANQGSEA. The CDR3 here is CSVEFPTYEQYF.

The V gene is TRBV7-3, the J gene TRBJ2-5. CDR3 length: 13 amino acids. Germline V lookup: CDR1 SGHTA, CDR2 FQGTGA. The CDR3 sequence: CASSLTRQETQYF.

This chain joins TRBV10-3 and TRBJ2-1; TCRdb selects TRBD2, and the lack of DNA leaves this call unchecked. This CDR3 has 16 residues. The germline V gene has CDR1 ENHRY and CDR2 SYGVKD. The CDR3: CAISEGLGLAINEQFF.

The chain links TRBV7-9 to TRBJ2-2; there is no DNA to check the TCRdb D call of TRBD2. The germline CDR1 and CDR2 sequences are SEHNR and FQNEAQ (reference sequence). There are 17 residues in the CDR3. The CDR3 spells CASSLPLAGPNTGELFF.

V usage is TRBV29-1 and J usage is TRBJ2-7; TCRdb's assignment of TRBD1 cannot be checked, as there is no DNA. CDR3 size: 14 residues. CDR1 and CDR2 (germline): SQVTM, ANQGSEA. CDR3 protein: CSVSTGTALGEQYF.

Here the CDR3 reads CATSEDRGLVAFF. This rearrangement joins TRBV15 to TRBJ1-1; TCRdb picks TRBD1, but there is no DNA to check that call. The CDR3 consists of 13 residues. The germline gives CDR1 LNHNV, CDR2 YYDKDF (reference sequence). The full variable domain, in which reference TRBV15 and TRBJ1-1 provide the parts outside the CDR3, is DAMVIQNPRYQVTQFGKPVTLSCSQTLNHNVMYWYQQKSSQAPKLLFHYYDKDFNNEADTPDNFQSRRPNTSFCFLDIRSPGLGDTAMYLCATSEDRGLVAFFGQGTRLTVV.

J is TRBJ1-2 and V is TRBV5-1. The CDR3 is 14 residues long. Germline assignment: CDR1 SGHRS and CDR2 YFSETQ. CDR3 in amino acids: CASSLEAAMDGYTF.

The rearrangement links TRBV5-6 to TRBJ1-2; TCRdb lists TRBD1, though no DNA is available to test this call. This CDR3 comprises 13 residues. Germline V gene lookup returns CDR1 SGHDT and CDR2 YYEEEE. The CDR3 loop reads CASSGHTNYGYTF.